Given below is one TCR beta chain in context. The sample holds a few counts of this clonotype. Its target antigen remains unknown. No base-level quality is on record; no much larger clone is a single base apart. The germline V gene encodes CDR1 SGHTA and CDR2 FQGNSA. Trimming takes 1 base from V and 2 bases from J, and the germline ends sit 9 bases apart. Its CDR3 holds 14 amino acids, cysteine through phenylalanine. Only the CDR3 DNA is retained, 42 bases long and in frame from the first base. The TCR beta CDR3 regions were amplified from RNA transcripts. The TCR CDR3 was subjected to a first round of RT-PCR using the HTBI primer set and the Qiagen OneStep RT-PCR kit. A second multiplex PCR round built the libraries, followed by size selection and purification. Sequencing of the libraries was done on an Illumina HiSeq2000 using paired-end 100 bp reads. The authors' pipeline ran thus. Raw data were processed with SOAPnuke, discarding reads with adapters, uncalled bases, mean Phred below 15, or no exact constant-primer or identifier match. High-quality paired reads were merged using COPE v1.2.5, and each unique nucleotide sequence was defined as a clonotype. MiTCR v1.1 was used to align the clonotypes against IMGT TRBV, TRBD and TRBJ reference segments. Analysis was restricted to V-J combinations with a frequency above 0.0001, which covered roughly 99% of repertoires. The TCS score was defined as the ratio of F50 (clonal expansion) to E x V (chaos), calculated using BLOSUM62-based TCRdist between CDR3 peptides within each V-J. Welch's t-statistics and random forest reduced around 550 V-J features to under 15, which were used in a naive Bayes classifier (R e1071). Starting from the raw public reads, TCRdb applied fastp trimming at Q25, assembled clones with MiXCR and retained in-frame beta chains. Rows merge per CDR3 protein into single entries with the most common DNA and genes. TCRdb, rather than the study authors, made the V and J calls. The sample profile shows fewer than 450,000 distinct CDR3 sequences; about a sixth of them were found once. Of the sample, 34% falls within the top ten clones.

The sample is drawn from a study of T cells in Graves' hyperthyroidism and ophthalmopathy (dated by TCRdb to about 2019). Regarding the complete study: Peripheral blood samples were taken at initial diagnosis, before any treatment was given. TCR V-J signatures able to tell the groups apart were searched for in a discovery cohort of some 97 patients, of whom over 40 had Graves' ophthalmopathy and more than 55 had stable Graves' hyperthyroidism. Prospective prediction of ophthalmopathy was tested in an independent validation cohort consisting of 18 to 20 hyperthyroidism patients and more than 15 patients who later progressed to ophthalmopathy. The approximately 100 discovery patients were divided at random into training and test sets in a 7:3 ratio. In addition, the study compared T-cell repertoires in thyroid tissue and in blood from five or six Graves' hyperthyroidism patients. After blood sampling, hyperthyroidism patients were treated with methimazole at a starting dose of 30 mg daily, and ophthalmopathy patients were treated with high-dose intravenous methylprednisolone. TCR Vbeta CDR3 sequencing of 120 to 150 peripheral blood samples (43 ophthalmopathy, about 80 hyperthyroidism and some 17 progressor patients) is reported in the paper.

The hyperthyroidism patients were between 18 and 65 years old and newly diagnosed, with a disease duration of less than 2 months. Exclusion was applied to patients with uncontrolled infections, other autoimmune diseases, pregnancy or lactation. Diagnoses were based on clinical symptoms, serum thyroxine and TRAb, thyroid ultrasound and orbital computed tomography. Blood from progressor patients was drawn when they were first diagnosed with hyperthyroidism, before any ophthalmopathy symptoms appeared. Ficoll-Paque density gradient centrifugation was used to isolate PBMCs from about 9.4 ml of fresh peripheral blood. Progressor patients were defined as those initially diagnosed with Graves' hyperthyroidism in whom ophthalmopathy developed during follow-up. Trizol reagent was used to extract total RNA, and RNA quality was then checked on an Agilent 2100 Bioanalyzer. The paper as a whole reports these results and caveats: Sample size was not statistically predetermined, and blinding of investigators to group allocation was not performed. In validation, progression to ophthalmopathy was predicted by the model with 55% to 71% sensitivity and nearly 75% specificity, a median of 6.5 months before onset. Most expanded thyroid clonotypes (frequency above 0.001) were also found in blood, which suggests that blood repertoires may mirror thyroid immune responses. A 13 V-J signature model separated ophthalmopathy from stable hyperthyroidism, with approximately 87% sensitivity and 81.08% specificity in cross-validation and 80%/75% in testing.

Material for sequencing was blood. The receptor comes from a young woman with Graves' hyperthyroidism that later progressed to Graves' ophthalmopathy. This sequence uses TRBV7-2 and TRBJ2-7, with no D gene named confidently. The nucleotide sequence reads as follows: TGTGCCAGCAGCTTAGGAGGCGTTACCTACGAGCAGTACTTC. This codes for CASSLGGVTYEQYF.